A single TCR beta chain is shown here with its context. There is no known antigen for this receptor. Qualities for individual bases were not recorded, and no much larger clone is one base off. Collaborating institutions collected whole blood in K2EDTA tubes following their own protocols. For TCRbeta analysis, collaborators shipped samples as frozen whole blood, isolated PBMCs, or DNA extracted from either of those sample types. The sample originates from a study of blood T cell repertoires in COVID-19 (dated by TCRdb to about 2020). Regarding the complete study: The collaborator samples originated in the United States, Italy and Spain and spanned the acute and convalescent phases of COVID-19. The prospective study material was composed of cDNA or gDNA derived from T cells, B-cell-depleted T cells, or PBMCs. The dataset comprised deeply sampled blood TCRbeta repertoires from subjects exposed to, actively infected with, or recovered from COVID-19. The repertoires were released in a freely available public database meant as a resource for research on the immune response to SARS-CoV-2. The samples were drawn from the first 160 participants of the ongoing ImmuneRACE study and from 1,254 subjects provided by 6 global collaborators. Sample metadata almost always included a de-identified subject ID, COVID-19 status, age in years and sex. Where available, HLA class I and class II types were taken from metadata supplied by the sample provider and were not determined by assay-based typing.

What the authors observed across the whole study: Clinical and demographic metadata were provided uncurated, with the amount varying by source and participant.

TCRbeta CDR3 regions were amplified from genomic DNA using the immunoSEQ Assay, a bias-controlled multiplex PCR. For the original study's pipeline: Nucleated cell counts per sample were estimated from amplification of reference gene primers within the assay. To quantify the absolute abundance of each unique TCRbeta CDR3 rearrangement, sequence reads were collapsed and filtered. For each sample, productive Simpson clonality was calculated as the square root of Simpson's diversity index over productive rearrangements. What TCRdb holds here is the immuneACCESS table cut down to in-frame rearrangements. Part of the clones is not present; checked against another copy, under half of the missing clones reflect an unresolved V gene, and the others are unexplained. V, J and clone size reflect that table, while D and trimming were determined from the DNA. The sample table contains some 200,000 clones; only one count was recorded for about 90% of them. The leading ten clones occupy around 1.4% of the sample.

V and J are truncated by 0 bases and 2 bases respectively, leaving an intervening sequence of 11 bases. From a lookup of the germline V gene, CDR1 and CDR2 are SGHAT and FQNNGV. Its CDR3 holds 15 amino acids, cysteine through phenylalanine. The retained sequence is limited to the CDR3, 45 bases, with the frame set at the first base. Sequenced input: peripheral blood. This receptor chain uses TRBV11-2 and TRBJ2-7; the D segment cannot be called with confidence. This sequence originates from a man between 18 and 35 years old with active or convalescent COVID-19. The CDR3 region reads CASSLDLAGPYEQYF. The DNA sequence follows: TGTGCCAGCAGCTTAGATCTGGCAGGTCCCTACGAGCAGTACTTC.